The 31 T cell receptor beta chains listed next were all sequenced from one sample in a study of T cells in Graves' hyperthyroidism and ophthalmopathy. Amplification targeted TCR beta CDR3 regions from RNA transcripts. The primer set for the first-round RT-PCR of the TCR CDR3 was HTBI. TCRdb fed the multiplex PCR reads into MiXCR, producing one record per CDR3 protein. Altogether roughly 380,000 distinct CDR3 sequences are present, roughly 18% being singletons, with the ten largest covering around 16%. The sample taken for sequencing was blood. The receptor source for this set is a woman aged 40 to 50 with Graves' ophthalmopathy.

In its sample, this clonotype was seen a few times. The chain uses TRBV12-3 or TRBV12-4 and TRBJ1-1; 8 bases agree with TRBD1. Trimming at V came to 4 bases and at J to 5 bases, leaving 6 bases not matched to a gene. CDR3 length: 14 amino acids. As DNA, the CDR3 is TGTGCCAGCAGTTCGACAGGGGAGGCAACTGAAGCTTTCTTT. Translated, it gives CASSSTGEATEAFF.

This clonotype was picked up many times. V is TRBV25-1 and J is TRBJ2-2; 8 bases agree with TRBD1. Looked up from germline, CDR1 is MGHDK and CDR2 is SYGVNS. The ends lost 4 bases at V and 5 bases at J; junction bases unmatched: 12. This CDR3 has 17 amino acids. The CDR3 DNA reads TGTGCCAGCAGTGTGAGCGTTCAGGGGGCGTATACCGGGGAGCTGTTTTTT. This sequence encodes CASSVSVQGAYTGELFF. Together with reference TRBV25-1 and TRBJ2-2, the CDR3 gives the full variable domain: EADIYQTPRYLVIGTGKKITLECSQTMGHDKMYWYQQDPGMELHLIHYSYGVNSTEKGDLSSESTVSRIRTEHFPLTLESARPSHTSQYLCASSVSVQGAYTGELFFGEGSRLTVL.

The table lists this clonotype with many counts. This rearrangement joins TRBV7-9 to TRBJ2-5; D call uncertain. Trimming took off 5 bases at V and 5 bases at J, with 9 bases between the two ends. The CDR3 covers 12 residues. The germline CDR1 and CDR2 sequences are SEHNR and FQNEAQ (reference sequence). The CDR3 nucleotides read TGTGCCAGCAGCCATTTCCTGGAGACCCAGTACTTC. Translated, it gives CASSHFLETQYF.

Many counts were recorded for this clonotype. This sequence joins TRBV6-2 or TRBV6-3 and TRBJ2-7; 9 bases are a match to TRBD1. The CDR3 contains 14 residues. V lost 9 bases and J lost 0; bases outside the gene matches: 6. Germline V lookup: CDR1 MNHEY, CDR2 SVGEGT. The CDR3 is CARRGQGSSYEQYF. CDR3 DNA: TGTGCCAGGAGAGGACAGGGGAGCTCCTACGAGCAGTACTTC.

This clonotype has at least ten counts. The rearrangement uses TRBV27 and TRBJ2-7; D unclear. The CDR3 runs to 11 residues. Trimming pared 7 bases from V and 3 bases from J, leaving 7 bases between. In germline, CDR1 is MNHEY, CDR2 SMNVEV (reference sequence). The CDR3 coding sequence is TGTGCCAGCATGGACGACTACGAGCAGTACTTC. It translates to CASMDDYEQYF.

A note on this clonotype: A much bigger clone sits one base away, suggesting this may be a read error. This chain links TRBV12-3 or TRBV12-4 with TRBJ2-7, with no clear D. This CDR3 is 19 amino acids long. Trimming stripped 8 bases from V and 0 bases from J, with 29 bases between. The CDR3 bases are TGTGCCAGCGGTTCCGATATTATCTGGGCTACTAAGAGCTCCTACGAGCAGTACTTC. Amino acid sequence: CASGSDIIWATKSSYEQYF.

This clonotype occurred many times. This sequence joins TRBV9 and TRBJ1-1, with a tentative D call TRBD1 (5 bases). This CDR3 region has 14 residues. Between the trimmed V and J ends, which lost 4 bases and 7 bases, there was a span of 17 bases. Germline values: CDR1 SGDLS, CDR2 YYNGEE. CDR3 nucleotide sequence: TGTGCCAGCAGCCCCACCGGGGGAATGGATGAAGCTTTCTTT. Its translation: CASSPTGGMDEAFF.

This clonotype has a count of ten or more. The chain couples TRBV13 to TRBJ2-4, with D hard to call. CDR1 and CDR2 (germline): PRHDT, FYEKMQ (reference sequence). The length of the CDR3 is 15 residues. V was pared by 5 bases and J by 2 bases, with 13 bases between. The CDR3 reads CASSAAEGSKNIQYF. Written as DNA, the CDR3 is TGTGCCAGCAGCGCCGCCGAAGGGTCCAAAAACATTCAGTACTTC.

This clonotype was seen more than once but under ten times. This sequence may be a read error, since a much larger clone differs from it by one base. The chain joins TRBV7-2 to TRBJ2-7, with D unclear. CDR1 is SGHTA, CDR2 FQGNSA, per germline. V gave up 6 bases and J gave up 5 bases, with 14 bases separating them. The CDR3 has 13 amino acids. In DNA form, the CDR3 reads TGTGCCAGCAGTGAATCCTTCGGCGACGAGCAGTACTTC. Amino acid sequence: CASSESFGDEQYF.

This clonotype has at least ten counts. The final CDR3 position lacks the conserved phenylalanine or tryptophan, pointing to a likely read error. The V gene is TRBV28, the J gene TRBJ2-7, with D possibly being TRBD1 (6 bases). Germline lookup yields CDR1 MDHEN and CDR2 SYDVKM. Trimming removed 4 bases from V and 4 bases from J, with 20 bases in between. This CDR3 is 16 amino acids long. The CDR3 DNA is TGTGCCAGCAGTTCCCGGTGGTGGGGACACCCTTACGAGCAGTACTCC. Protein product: CASSSRWWGHPYEQYS.

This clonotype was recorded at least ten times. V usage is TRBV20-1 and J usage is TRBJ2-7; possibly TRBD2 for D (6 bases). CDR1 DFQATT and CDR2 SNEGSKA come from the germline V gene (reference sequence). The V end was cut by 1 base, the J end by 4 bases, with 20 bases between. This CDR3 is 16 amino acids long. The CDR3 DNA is TGCAGTGCTAGAGTTCCTGAGGAGGGAAACGTTTACGAGCAGTACTTC. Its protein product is CSARVPEEGNVYEQYF.

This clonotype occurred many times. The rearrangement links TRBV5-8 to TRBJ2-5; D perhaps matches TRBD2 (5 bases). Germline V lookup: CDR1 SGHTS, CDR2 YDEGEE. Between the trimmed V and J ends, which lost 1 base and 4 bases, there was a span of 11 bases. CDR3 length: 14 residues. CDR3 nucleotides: TGTGCCAGCAGCTTGCGTGGAGGTGGAGAGACCCAGTACTTC. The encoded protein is CASSLRGGGETQYF.

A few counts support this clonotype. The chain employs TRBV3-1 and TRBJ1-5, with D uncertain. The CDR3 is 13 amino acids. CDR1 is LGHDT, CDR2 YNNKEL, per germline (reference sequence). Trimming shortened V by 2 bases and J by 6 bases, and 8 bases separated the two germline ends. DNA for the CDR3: TGTGCCAGCAGCCAATATATCGGTCAGCCCCAGCATTTT. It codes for CASSQYIGQPQHF.

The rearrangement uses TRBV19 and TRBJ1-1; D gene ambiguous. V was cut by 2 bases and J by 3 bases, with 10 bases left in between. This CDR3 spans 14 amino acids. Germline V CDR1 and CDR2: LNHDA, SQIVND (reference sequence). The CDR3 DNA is TGTGCCAGTAGTATAAGGCATGGAGACACTGAAGCTTTCTTT. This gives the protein CASSIRHGDTEAFF.

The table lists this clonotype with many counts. CDR3 sequence reads: CAISDPGLAGEETQYF. CDR3 sequence (DNA): TGTGCCATCAGTGACCCGGGACTAGCGGGAGAGGAGACCCAGTACTTC. This chain uses TRBV10-3 with TRBJ2-5; TRBD2 agrees at 14 bases. The germline V gene encodes CDR1 ENHRY and CDR2 SYGVKD. Germline trimming cut 3 bases from V and 5 bases from J; bases unmatched to any gene: 5. This CDR3 spans 16 amino acids.

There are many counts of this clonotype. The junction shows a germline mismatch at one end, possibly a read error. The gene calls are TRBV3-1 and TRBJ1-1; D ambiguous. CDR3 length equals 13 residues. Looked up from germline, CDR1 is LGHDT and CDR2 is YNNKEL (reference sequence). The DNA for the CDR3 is TGTGCCAGCAGCCAAGTCAAGAACACTGAAGCTTCCTTT. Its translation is CASSQVKNTEASF.

CDR3 DNA: TGTGCCAGCAGTTTAGCCCAGGGAAAAAGCAATCAGCCCCAGCATTTT. This sequence encodes CASSLAQGKSNQPQHF. This chain connects TRBV28 to TRBJ1-5; D is perhaps TRBD1 (5 bases). Trimming cost V 2 bases and J 1 base, with 12 bases left between them. The CDR3 contains 16 residues. Germline lookup yields CDR1 MDHEN and CDR2 SYDVKM.

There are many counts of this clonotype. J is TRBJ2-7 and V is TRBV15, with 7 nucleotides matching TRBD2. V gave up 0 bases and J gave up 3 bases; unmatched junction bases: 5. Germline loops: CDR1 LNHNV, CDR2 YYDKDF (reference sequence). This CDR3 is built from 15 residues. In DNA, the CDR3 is TGTGCCACCAGCAGAGATTTGCTAGCGGTCTACGAGCAGTACTTC. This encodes CATSRDLLAVYEQYF.

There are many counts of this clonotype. In DNA, the CDR3 is TGTGCCAGCAGCTTAATTGGAGCAGTCACCTACGAGCAGTACTTC. This sequence encodes CASSLIGAVTYEQYF. V usage is TRBV7-2 and J usage is TRBJ2-7, with D unclear. V was shortened by 2 bases and J by 2 bases, with 13 bases between the two germline ends. Germline assignment: CDR1 SGHTA and CDR2 FQGNSA. CDR3 size: 15 residues.

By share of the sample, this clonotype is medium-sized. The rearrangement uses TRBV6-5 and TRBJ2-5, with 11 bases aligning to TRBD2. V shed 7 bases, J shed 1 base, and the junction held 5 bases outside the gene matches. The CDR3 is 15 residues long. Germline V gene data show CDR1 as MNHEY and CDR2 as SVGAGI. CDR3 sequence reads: CASNLAGGTQETQYF. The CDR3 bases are TGTGCCAGCAATTTAGCGGGAGGGACCCAAGAGACCCAGTACTTC.

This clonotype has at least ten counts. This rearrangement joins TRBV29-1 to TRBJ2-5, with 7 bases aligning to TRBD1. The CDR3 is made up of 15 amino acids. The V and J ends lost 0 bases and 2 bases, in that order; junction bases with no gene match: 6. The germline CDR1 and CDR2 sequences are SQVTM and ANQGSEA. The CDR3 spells CSVEDYRGGQETQYF. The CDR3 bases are TGCAGCGTTGAAGATTACAGGGGTGGGCAAGAGACCCAGTACTTC.

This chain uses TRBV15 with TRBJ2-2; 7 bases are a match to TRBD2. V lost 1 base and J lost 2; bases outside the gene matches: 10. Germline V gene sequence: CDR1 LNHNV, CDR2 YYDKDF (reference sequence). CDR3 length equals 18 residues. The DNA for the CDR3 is TGTGCCACCAGCAGAGCGGAGGGGCTAGCGGCTAACACCGGGGAGCTGTTTTTT. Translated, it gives CATSRAEGLAANTGELFF.

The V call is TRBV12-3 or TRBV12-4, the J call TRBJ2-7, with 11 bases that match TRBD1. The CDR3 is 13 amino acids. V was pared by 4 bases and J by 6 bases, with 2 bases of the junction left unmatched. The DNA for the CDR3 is TGTGCCAGCAGTTGGACAGGGGGCCTCGAGCAGTACTTC. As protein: CASSWTGGLEQYF.

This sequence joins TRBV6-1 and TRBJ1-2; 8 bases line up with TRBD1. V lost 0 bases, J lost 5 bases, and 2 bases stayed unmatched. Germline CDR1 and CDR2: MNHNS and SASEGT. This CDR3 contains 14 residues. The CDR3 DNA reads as TGTGCCAGCAGTGAAGCCGGGACAGGATATGGCTACACCTTC. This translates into CASSEAGTGYGYTF.

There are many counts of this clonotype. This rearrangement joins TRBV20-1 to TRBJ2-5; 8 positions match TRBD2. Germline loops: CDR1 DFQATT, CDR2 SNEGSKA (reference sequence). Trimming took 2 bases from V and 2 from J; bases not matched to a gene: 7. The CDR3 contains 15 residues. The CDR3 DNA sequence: TGCAGTGCTAGAAGGGCGGGAGGTAATCAAGAGACCCAGTACTTC. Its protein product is CSARRAGGNQETQYF.

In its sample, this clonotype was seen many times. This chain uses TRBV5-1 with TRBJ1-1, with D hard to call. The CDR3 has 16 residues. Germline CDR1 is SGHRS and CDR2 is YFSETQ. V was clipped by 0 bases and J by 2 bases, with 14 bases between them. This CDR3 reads CASSLGSFGYNTEAFF. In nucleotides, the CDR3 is TGCGCCAGCAGCTTGGGTTCTTTTGGGTACAACACTGAAGCTTTCTTT. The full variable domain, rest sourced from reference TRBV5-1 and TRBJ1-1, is KAGVTQTPRYLIKTRGQQVTLSCSPISGHRSVSWYQQTPGQGLQFLFEYFSETQRNKGNFPGRFSGRQFSNSRSEMNVSTLELGDSALYLCASSLGSFGYNTEAFFGQGTRLTVV.

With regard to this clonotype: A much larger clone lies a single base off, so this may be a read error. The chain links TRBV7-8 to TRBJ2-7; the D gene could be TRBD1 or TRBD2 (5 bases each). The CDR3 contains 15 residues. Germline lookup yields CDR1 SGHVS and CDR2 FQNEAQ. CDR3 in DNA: TGTGGCAGCAGCTTAGACAGCGGAACCTCCTACGAGCAGTACTTC. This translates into CGSSLDSGTSYEQYF.

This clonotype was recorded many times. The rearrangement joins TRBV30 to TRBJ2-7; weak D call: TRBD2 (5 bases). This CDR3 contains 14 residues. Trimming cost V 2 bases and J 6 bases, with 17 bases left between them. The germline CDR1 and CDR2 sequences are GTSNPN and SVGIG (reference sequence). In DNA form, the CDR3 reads TGTGCCTGGAGTACGAGGGCCTTTGGGCTCGAGCAGTACTTC. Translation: CAWSTRAFGLEQYF.

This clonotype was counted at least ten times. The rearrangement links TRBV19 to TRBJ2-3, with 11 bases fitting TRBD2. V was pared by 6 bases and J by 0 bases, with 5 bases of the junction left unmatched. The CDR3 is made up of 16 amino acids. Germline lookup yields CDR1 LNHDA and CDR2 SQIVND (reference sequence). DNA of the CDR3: TGTGCCAGTAGACTGGGACTAGCGGAGAGCACAGATACGCAGTATTTT. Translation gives CASRLGLAESTDTQYF.

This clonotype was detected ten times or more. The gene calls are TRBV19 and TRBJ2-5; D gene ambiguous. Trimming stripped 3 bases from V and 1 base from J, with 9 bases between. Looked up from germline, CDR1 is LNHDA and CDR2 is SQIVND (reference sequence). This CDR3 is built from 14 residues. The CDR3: CASSIRNLQETQYF. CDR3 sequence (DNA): TGTGCCAGTAGTATCCGCAACCTCCAAGAGACCCAGTACTTC.

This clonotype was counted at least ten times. CDR3 nucleotide sequence: TGTGCCAGTAGTATTCGAATGGGTGCTGGGGCCAACGTCCTGACTTTC. It translates to CASSIRMGAGANVLTF. The chain uses TRBV19 and TRBJ2-6; D not resolved. The CDR3 is 16 amino acids. V lost 3 bases and J lost 2, with 11 bases in between. Germline assignment: CDR1 LNHDA and CDR2 SQIVND (reference sequence).